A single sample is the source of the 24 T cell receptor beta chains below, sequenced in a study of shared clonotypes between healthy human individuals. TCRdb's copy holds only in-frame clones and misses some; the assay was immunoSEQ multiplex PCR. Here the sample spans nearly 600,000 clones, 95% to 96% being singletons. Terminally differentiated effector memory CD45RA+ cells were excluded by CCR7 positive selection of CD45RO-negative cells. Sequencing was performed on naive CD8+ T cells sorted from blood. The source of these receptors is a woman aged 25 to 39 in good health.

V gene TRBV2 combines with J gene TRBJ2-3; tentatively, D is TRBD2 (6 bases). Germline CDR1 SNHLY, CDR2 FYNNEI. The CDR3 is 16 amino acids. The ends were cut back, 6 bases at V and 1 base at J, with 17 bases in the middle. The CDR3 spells CASSQGGGGGTDTQYF. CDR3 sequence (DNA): TGTGCCAGCAGCCAAGGTGGGGGAGGTGGCACAGATACGCAGTATTTT.

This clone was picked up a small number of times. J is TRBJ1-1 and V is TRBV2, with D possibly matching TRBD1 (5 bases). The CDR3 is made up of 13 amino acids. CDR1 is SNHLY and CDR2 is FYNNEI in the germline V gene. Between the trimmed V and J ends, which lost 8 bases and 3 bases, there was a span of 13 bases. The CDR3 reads CASGGTHYTEAFF. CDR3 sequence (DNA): TGTGCCAGCGGGGGAACTCATTACACTGAAGCTTTCTTT.

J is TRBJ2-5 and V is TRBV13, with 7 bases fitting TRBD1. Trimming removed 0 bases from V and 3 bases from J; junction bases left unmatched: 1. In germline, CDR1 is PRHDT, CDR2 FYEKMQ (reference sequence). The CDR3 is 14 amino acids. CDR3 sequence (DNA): TGTGCCAGCAGCTTAGGACAGGGGAAAGAGACCCAGTACTTC. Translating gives CASSLGQGKETQYF.

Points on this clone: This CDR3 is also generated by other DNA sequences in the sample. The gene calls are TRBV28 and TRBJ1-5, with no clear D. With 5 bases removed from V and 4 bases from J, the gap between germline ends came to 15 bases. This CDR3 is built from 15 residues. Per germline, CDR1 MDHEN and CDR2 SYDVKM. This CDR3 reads CASSLLAGLNQPQHF. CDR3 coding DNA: TGTGCCAGCAGTCTCCTCGCGGGGTTGAATCAGCCCCAGCATTTT.

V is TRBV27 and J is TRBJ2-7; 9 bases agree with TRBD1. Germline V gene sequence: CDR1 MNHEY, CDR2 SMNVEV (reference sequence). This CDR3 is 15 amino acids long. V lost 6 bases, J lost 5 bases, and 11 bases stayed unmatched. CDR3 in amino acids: CASSSLGQGSHEQYF. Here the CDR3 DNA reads TGTGCCAGCAGCAGCCTGGGACAGGGTTCCCACGAGCAGTACTTC.

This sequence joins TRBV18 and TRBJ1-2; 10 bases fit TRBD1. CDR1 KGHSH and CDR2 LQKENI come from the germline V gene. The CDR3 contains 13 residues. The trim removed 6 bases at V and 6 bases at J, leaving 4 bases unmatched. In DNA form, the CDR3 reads TGTGCCAGCTCGCAGACAGGGGGCCATGGCTACACCTTC. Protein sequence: CASSQTGGHGYTF.

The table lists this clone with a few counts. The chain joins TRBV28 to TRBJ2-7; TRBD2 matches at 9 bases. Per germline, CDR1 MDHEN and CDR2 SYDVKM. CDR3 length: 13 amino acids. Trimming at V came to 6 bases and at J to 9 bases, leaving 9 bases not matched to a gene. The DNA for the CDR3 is TGTGCCAGCAGCCTCGGCGGGGGGGAGGGGCAGTACTTC. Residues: CASSLGGGEGQYF.

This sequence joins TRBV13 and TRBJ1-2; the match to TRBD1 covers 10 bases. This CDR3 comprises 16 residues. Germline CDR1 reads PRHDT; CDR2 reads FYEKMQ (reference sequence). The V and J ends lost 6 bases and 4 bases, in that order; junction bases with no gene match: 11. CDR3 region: CASSLTGTGDGYGYTF. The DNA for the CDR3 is TGTGCCAGCAGTTTGACCGGGACAGGGGACGGCTATGGCTACACCTTC. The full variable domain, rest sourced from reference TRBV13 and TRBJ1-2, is AAGVIQSPRHLIKEKRETATLKCYPIPRHDTVYWYQQGPGQDPQFLISFYEKMQSDKGSIPDRFSAQQFSDYHSELNMSSLELGDSALYFCASSLTGTGDGYGYTFGSGTRLTVV.

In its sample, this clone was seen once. The CDR3 DNA sequence: TGTGCCAGCAGTTTAGCTACCTGGACAGGAAGCAGGGATGAAAAACTGTTTTTT. It codes for CASSLATWTGSRDEKLFF. The V gene is TRBV28, the J gene TRBJ1-4, with 7 bases aligning to TRBD1. Looked up from germline, CDR1 is MDHEN and CDR2 is SYDVKM. The V and J ends lost 2 bases and 6 bases, in that order; junction bases with no gene match: 15. This CDR3 is 18 amino acids long.

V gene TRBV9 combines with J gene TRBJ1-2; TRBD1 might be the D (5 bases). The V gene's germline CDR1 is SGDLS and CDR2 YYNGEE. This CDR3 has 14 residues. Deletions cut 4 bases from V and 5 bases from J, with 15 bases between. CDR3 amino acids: CASSPTETEYGYTF. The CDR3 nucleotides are TGTGCCAGCAGCCCGACCGAGACAGAATATGGCTACACCTTC.

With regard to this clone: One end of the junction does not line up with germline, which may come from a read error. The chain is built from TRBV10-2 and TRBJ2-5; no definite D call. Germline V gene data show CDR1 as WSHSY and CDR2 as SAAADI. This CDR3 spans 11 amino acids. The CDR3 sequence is CASCDVETQYF. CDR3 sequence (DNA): TGCGCCAGCTGTGACGTAGAGACCCAGTACTTC.

The CDR3 nucleotides read TGTGCCAGCAGCCTCGACAGGGACCAAGAGACCCAGTACTTC. The encoded protein is CASSLDRDQETQYF. The chain recombines TRBV5-4 with TRBJ2-5; 7 nucleotides agree with TRBD1. The V gene end was trimmed by 4 bases and the J gene end by 0 bases; junction bases not matched to a gene: 3. Germline V CDR1 and CDR2: SGHNT, YYREEE (reference sequence). The CDR3 has 14 amino acids.

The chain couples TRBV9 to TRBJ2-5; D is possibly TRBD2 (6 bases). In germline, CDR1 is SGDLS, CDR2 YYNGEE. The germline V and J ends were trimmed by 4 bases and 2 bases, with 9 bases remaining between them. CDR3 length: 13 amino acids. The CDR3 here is CASSLGGQETQYF. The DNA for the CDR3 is TGTGCCAGCAGCCTGGGGGGACAAGAGACCCAGTACTTC.

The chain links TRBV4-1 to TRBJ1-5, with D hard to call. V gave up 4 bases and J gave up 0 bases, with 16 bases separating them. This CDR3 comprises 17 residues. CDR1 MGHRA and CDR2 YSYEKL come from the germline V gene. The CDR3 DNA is TGCGCCAGCAGCCGAGATACGGGAGACTATAGCAATCAGCCCCAGCATTTT. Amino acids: CASSRDTGDYSNQPQHF.

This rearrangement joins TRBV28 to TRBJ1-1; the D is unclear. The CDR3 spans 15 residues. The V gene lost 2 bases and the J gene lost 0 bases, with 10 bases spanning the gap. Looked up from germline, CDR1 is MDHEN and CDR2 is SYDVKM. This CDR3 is CASSLTRAMNTEAFF. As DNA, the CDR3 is TGTGCCAGCAGTTTAACAAGGGCCATGAACACTGAAGCTTTCTTT.

CDR3 sequence reads: CASSGPSSGINVGSYEQYF. The CDR3 DNA is TGTGCCAGCAGTGGACCATCTAGCGGGATTAATGTAGGGTCCTACGAGCAGTACTTC. This sequence joins TRBV28 and TRBJ2-7, with 9 bases lining up with TRBD2. CDR3 length equals 19 residues. Trimming cost V 5 bases and J 1 base; bases outside gene matches: 18. CDR1 MDHEN and CDR2 SYDVKM come from the germline V gene.

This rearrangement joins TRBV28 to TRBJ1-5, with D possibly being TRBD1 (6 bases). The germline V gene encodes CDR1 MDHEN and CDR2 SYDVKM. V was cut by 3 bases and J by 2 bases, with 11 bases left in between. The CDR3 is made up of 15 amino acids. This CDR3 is CASSFLRTGNQPQHF. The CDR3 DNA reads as TGTGCCAGCAGTTTTCTAAGGACAGGCAATCAGCCCCAGCATTTT. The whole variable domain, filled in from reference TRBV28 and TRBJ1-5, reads DVKVTQSSRYLVKRTGEKVFLECVQDMDHENMFWYRQDPGLGLRLIYFSYDVKMKEKGDIPEGYSVSREKKERFSLILESASTNQTSMYLCASSFLRTGNQPQHFGDGTRLSIL.

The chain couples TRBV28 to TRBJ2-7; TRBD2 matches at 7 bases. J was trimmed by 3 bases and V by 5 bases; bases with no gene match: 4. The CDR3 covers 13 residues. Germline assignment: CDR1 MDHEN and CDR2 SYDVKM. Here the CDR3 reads CASSQGGVYEQYF. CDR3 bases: TGTGCCAGCAGTCAGGGAGGGGTCTACGAGCAGTACTTC.

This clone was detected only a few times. The CDR3 nucleotides read TGTGCCAGCAGCTCGGGACAGTCGGCATGGCCCCAGCATTTT. Protein: CASSSGQSAWPQHF. The V call is TRBV27, the J call TRBJ1-5; 7 positions agree with TRBD1. Looked up from germline, CDR1 is MNHEY and CDR2 is SMNVEV (reference sequence). J was trimmed by 9 bases and V by 6 bases; bases with no gene match: 11. CDR3 length: 14 residues.

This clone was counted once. CDR3 in DNA: TGTGCCAGCAGCTTACCGCGGGAAACTACAGATACGCAGTATTTT. Protein product: CASSLPRETTDTQYF. The V gene is TRBV13, the J gene TRBJ2-3, with D possibly being TRBD2 (6 bases). Germline CDR1 and CDR2: PRHDT and FYEKMQ (reference sequence). The V end was cut by 2 bases, the J end by 3 bases, with 12 bases between. The CDR3 totals 15 residues.

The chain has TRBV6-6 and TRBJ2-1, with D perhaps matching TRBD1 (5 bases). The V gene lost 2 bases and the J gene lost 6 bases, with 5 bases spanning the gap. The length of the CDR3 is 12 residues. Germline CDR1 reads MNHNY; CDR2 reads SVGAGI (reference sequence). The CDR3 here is CASSYGANEQFF. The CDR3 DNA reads TGTGCCAGCAGTTACGGGGCCAATGAGCAGTTCTTC.

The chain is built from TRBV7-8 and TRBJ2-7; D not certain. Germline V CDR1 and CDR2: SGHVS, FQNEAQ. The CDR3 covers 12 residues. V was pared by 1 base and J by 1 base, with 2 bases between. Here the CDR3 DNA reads TGTGCCAGCAGCTTAGTTTCCTACGAGCAGTACTTC. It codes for CASSLVSYEQYF. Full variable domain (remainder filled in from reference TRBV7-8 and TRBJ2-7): GAGVSQSPRYKVAKRGQDVALRCDPISGHVSLFWYQQALGQGPEFLTYFQNEAQLDKSGLPSDRFFAERPEGSVSTLKIQRTQQEDSAVYLCASSLVSYEQYFGPGTRLTVT.

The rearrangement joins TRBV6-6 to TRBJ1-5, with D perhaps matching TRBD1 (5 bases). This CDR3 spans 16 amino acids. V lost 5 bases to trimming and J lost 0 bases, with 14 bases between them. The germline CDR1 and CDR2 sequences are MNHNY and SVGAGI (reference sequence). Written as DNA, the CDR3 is TGTGCCAGCAGTCCCTCGGGACGGACTAGCAATCAGCCCCAGCATTTT. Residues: CASSPSGRTSNQPQHF.

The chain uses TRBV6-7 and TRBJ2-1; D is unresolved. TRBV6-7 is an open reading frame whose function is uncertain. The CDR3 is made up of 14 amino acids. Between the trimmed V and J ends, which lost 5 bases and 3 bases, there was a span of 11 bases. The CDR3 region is CASSGRRFYNEQFF. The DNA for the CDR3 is TGTGCCAGCAGTGGGCGGAGATTCTACAATGAGCAGTTCTTC.